The T cell receptor beta chain under discussion was sequenced for a study of PD-1 blockade in mismatch repair-deficient tumors. Measured with immunoSEQ multiplex PCR; TCRdb has only the in-frame clones, and not every one. The table records about 17,000 clones, over 75% of them present only once. CDR1 MDHEN and CDR2 SYDVKM come from the germline V gene. The CDR3 is 15 amino acids. V lost 3 bases, J lost 3 bases, and 11 bases lay in between. Mismatch repair deficiency was confirmed in all patients, by PCR or immunohistochemistry. A few pembrolizumab responders had their TCRs sequenced. The V gene is TRBV28, the J gene TRBJ2-2; perhaps TRBD1 as D (5 bases). This material consisted of PBMCs, taken roughly 23 weeks after starting pembrolizumab. This clonotype was sampled from an adult with mismatch repair-deficient cancer. The CDR3 bases are TGTGCCAGCAGTTTCGGCCAGGGATACACCGGGGAGCTGTTTTTT. It is translated as CASSFGQGYTGELFF.